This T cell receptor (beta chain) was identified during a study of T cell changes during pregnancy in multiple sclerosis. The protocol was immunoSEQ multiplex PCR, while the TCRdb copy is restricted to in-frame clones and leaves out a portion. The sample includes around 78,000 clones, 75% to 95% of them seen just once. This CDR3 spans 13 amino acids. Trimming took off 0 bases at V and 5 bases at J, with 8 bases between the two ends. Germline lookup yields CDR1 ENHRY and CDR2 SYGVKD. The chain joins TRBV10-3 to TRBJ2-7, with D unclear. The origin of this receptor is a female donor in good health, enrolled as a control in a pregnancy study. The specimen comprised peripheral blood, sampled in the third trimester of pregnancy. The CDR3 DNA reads TGTGCCATCAGTGAGTCTGGGCAGAACGAGCAGTACTTC. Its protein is CAISESGQNEQYF.